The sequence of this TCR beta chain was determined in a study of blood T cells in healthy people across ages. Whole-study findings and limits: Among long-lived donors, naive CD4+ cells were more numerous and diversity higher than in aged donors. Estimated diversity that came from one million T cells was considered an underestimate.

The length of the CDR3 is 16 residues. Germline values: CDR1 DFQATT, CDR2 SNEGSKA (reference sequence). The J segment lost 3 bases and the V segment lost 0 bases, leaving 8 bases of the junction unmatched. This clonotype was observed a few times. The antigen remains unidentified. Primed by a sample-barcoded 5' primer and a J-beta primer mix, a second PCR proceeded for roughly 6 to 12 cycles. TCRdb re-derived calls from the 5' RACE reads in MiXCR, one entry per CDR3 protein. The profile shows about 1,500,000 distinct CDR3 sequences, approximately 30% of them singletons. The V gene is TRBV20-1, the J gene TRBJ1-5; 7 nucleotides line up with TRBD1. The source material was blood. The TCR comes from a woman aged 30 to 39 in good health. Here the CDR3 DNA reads TGCAGTGCTAGAGATCAGGGGACAGCGACCAATCAGCCCCAGCATTTT. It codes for CSARDQGTATNQPQHF.